This paragraph reports one T cell receptor (beta chain). This entry is derived from a study of blood T cell repertoires in COVID-19. About the research overall: The United States, Italy and Spain supplied acute and convalescent COVID-19 samples. Nucleic acid was either cDNA or gDNA, and it came from T cells, B-cell-depleted T cells, or PBMCs.

The ends were cut back, 7 bases at V and 4 bases at J, with 13 bases in the middle. CDR1 and CDR2 (germline): MNHEY, SVGAGI. CDR3 length equals 13 residues. The authors' processing: The authors estimated nucleated cell counts from reference gene primer amplification. Assay used: immunoSEQ multiplex PCR; TCRdb lists only in-frame clones, some missing. The V and J calls and clone size are taken from that table; D and trimming were inferred from the DNA. Seen here are 150,000 to 200,000 clones, under 85% observed once, and the top ten hold 17%. The source is a man aged 60 to 69 with active or convalescent COVID-19. V usage is TRBV6-5 and J usage is TRBJ1-2; D perhaps matches TRBD1 (5 bases). The specimen was peripheral blood. Written as DNA, the CDR3 is TGTGCCAGCACCACCGGGGGGACCTATGGCTACACCTTC. Protein: CASTTGGTYGYTF.